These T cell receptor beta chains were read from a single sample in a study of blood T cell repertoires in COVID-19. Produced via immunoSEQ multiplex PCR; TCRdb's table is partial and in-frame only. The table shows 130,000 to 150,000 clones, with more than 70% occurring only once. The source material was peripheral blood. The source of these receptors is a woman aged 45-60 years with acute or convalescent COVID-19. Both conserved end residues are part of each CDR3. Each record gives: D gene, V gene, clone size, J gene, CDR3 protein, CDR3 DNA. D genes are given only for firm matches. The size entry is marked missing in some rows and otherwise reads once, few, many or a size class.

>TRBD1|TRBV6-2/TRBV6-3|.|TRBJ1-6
CASSLQGRNSPLHF
TGTGCCAGCAGCCTACAGGGGCGGAATTCACCCCTCCACTTT
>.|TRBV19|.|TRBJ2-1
CASNPRFRTNEQFF
TGTGCCAGTAACCCTCGGTTTCGCACCAATGAGCAGTTCTTC
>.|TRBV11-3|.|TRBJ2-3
CASSLGDNPTDTQYF
TGTGCCAGCAGCTTAGGGGACAACCCCACAGATACGCAGTATTTT
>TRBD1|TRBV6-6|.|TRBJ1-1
CASSQPGQGLTEAFF
TGTGCCAGCAGTCAACCGGGACAGGGTTTGACTGAAGCTTTCTTT
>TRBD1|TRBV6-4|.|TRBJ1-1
CASRRTGTTEAFF
TGTGCCAGCAGAAGGACAGGGACCACTGAAGCTTTCTTT
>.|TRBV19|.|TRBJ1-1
CASSKKAMNTEAFF
TGTGCCAGTAGTAAGAAAGCCATGAACACTGAAGCTTTCTTT
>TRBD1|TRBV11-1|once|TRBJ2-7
CASSGDRGGKYF
TGTGCCAGCAGCGGGGACAGGGGAGGAAAGTACTTC
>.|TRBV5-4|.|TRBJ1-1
CASSLDPRDAFF
TGTGCCAGCAGCTTGGACCCGCGGGACGCTTTCTTT
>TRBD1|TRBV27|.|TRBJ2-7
CASSPTGVYEQYF
TGTGCCAGCAGTCCGACAGGGGTCTACGAGCAGTACTTC
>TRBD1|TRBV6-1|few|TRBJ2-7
CASSEAGQGAGEQYF
TGTGCCAGCAGTGAAGCAGGGCAGGGGGCCGGCGAGCAGTACTTC
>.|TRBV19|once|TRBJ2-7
CASSYRDSPYEQYF
TGTGCCAGTAGTTACCGGGACTCACCCTACGAGCAGTACTTC
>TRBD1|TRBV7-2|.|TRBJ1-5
CASSSNTGARQPQHF
TGTGCCAGCAGCTCAAATACAGGGGCGAGGCAGCCCCAGCATTTT
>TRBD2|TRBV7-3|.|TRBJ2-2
CASSLRVGTSGGSNTGELFF
TGTGCCAGCAGCTTAAGAGTGGGGACTAGCGGGGGCTCGAACACCGGGGAGCTGTTTTTT
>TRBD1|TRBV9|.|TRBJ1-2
CASSVLDRGYGYTF
TGTGCCAGCAGCGTACTTGACAGGGGGTATGGCTACACCTTC
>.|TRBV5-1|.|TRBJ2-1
CASSLGGPYNEQFF
TGCGCCAGCAGTCTTGGAGGCCCCTACAATGAGCAGTTCTTC
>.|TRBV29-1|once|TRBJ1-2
CSVHTSGYGYTF
TGCAGCGTGCATACATCAGGGTATGGCTACACCTTC
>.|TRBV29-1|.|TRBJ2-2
CSAGTPNTGELFF
TGCAGCGCTGGGACACCGAACACCGGGGAGCTGTTTTTT
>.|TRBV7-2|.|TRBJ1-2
CASSTQGSNYGYTF
TGTGCCAGCAGCACACAGGGATCTAACTATGGCTACACCTTC
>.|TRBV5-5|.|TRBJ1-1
CASSLNVGRLVKNTEAFF
TGTGCCAGCAGCTTGAATGTCGGCAGACTAGTAAAGAACACTGAAGCTTTCTTT
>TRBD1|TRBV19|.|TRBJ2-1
CASSIWGPTGRWFF
TGTGCCAGTAGTATATGGGGGCCGACAGGGCGGTGGTTCTTC
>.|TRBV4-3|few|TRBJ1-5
CASSQVVLRASNQPQHF
TGCGCCAGCAGCCAGGTGGTCCTGCGGGCTAGCAATCAGCCCCAGCATTTT
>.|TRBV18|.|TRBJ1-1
CASSPWPGWETEAFF
TGTGCCAGCTCACCATGGCCAGGATGGGAGACTGAAGCTTTCTTT
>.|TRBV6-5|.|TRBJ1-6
CASRQDLLNSPLHF
TGTGCCAGCCGACAGGACCTATTAAATTCACCCCTCCACTTT
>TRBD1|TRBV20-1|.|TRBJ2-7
CSAGGTGNDEQYF
TGCAGTGCTGGTGGGACAGGGAATGACGAGCAGTACTTC
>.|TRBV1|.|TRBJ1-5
CTSSPGCIVYQPQHF
TGCACCAGCAGCCCGGGGTGCATCGTCTATCAGCCCCAGCATTTT
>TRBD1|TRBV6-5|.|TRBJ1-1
CASSYSRQGDTEAFF
TGTGCCAGCAGTTACTCGCGACAGGGTGACACTGAAGCTTTCTTT
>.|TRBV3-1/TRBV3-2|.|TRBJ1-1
CASSRTGGTTEAFF
TGTGCCAGCAGCCGCACGGGGGGGACCACTGAAGCTTTCTTT
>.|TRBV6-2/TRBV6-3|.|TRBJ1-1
CASSYGHRAGRTEAFF
TGTGCCAGCAGTTACGGCCACAGGGCTGGTCGTACTGAAGCTTTCTTT
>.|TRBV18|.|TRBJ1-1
CASSLPTENTEAFF
TGTGCCAGCTCGCTCCCGACAGAGAACACTGAAGCTTTCTTT
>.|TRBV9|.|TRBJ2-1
CASSVGSYNEQFF
TGTGCCAGCAGCGTAGGGAGCTACAATGAGCAGTTCTTC
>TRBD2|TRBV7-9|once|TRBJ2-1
CASSLVRLAGSWEQFF
TGTGCCAGCAGCTTAGTTAGACTAGCGGGTTCATGGGAGCAGTTCTTC
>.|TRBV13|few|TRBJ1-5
CASSFGGPISNQPQHF
TGTGCCAGCAGCTTCGGGGGGCCGATAAGTAATCAGCCCCAGCATTTT
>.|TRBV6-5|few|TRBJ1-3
CASSYSTGAGNTIYF
TGTGCCAGCAGTTACTCTACCGGGGCTGGAAACACCATATATTTT
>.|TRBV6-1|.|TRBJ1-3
CASSDSIGNTIYF
TGTGCCAGCAGTGATTCAATCGGAAACACCATATATTTT
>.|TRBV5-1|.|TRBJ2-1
CASSSDSTYNEQFF
TGCGCCAGCAGCTCAGACAGCACTTACAATGAGCAGTTCTTC
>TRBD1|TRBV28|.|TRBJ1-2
CASSSLTGKYYGYTF
TGTGCCAGCAGTTCCCTGACAGGGAAGTACTATGGCTACACCTTC
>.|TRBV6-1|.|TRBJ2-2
CASSEFWQYTGELFF
TGTGCCAGCAGTGAATTTTGGCAGTACACCGGGGAGCTGTTTTTT
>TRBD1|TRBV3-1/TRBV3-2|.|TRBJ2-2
CASRHQGEDEYTGELFF
TGTGCCAGTCGTCACCAGGGGGAAGACGAATACACCGGGGAGCTGTTTTTT
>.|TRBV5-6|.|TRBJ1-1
CASSLRQPATEAFF
TGTGCCAGCAGCTTAAGACAACCTGCCACTGAAGCTTTCTTT
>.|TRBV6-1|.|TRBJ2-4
CASSEISPKNIQYF
TGTGCCAGCAGTGAAATCTCCCCCAAAAACATTCAGTACTTC
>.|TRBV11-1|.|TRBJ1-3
CASSLIEGNTIYF
TGTGCCAGCAGCCTCATCGAGGGAAACACCATATATTTT
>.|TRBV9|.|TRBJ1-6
CASSVQYNSPLHF
TGTGCCAGCAGCGTACAGTATAATTCACCCCTCCACTTT
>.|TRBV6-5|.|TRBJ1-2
CASTPQVKGVYGYTF
TGTGCCAGCACTCCCCAGGTGAAGGGGGTTTATGGCTACACCTTC
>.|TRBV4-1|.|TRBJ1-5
CASSQDGGNQPQHF
TGCGCCAGCAGCCAAGACGGGGGGAATCAGCCCCAGCATTTT
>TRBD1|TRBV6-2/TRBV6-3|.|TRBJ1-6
CASSPDRGPSYNSPLHF
TGTGCCAGCAGTCCGGACAGGGGGCCGTCCTATAATTCACCCCTCCACTTT
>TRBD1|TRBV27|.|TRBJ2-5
CASRRTGGETQYF
TGTGCCAGCAGGAGGACAGGGGGAGAGACCCAGTACTTC